The clone carrying this TCR beta chain was observed a few times. No antigen is known for it. This sample is part of a study of identical twins. Template switching added a universal primer site, and cDNA bore unique molecular identifiers. TCRdb recomputed calls from the 5' RACE reads with MiXCR, one row per CDR3 protein. This table holds a few hundred thousand distinct CDR3 sequences, approximately 10% found once. Looked up from germline, CDR1 is ENHRY and CDR2 is SYGVKD. The CDR3 covers 16 residues. The V gene end was trimmed by 0 bases and the J gene end by 7 bases; junction bases not matched to a gene: 4. Points from the study as a whole: Models came in too low on out-of-frame TCR alpha sharing in monozygotic twins.

The specimen sequenced was naive T cells sorted from blood. V is TRBV10-3 and J is TRBJ2-1, with 12 bases that match TRBD2. The clonotype originates from a woman in her forties or fifties in good health. The CDR3 spells CAISESSSGRENEQFF. The DNA of the CDR3 is TGTGCCATCAGTGAGTCATCTAGCGGGAGGGAAAATGAGCAGTTCTTC.